Listed here are 21 T cell receptor beta chains from one sample, sequenced in a study of cytomegalovirus exposure and HLA in healthy donors. TCRdb keeps only in-frame clones here, not all; method: immunoSEQ multiplex PCR. The sample contains around 300,000 clones, 85% to 90% of which appear only once. Sequenced material: PBMCs. The receptor set was obtained from a woman under 30 in good health and CMV-seronegative.

In DNA, the CDR3 is TGTGCCAGCAGTTCCCTCACAGGGCTCTCTGGAAACACCATATATTTT. Translation: CASSSLTGLSGNTIYF. The chain is built from TRBV28 and TRBJ1-3, with D possibly being TRBD1 (6 bases). The CDR3 is 16 residues long. V was trimmed by 4 bases and J by 0 bases, leaving 13 bases between them. Germline loops: CDR1 MDHEN, CDR2 SYDVKM.

This chain joins TRBV21-1 and TRBJ2-7; the table gives TRBD2 as D, unverified against the DNA. TRBV21-1 is a recognized pseudogene. There are 16 residues in the CDR3. DNA of the CDR3: TGTGCCAGCAGCCCGCGTGGACTAGCCCACCCTTACGAGCAGTACTTC. It is translated as CASSPRGLAHPYEQYF.

The chain joins TRBV2 to TRBJ2-3, with D maybe TRBD1 (6 bases). Germline-derived CDR1 and CDR2 are SNHLY and FYNNEI. V was cut by 7 bases and J by 2 bases, with 10 bases left in between. This CDR3 spans 13 amino acids. The CDR3 sequence is CASKGTHTDTQYF. CDR3 bases: TGTGCCAGCAAGGGGACACACACAGATACGCAGTATTTT.

This clone was seen only once. The chain uses TRBV9 and TRBJ2-7; 14 bases fit TRBD2. The germline V gene has CDR1 SGDLS and CDR2 YYNGEE. The CDR3 extends over 17 amino acids. V dropped 0 bases and J dropped 3; count of bases not matched to a gene: 5. The CDR3 sequence is CASSVVGLAGEDYEQYF. The DNA of the CDR3 is TGTGCCAGCAGCGTAGTGGGACTAGCGGGAGAGGACTACGAGCAGTACTTC. Drawing the rest from reference TRBV9 and TRBJ2-7, the complete variable domain is DSGVTQTPKHLITATGQRVTLRCSPRSGDLSVYWYQQSLDQGLQFLIQYYNGEERAKGNILERFSAQQFPDLHSELNLSSLELGDSALYFCASSVVGLAGEDYEQYFGPGTRLTVT.

This clone was detected once. The chain combines TRBV4-3 with TRBJ1-2; D possibly corresponds to TRBD1 (5 bases). Looked up from germline, CDR1 is LGHNA and CDR2 is YSLEER. The CDR3 runs 18 residues. Trimming left V 0 bases short and J 1 base short, with 18 bases between. CDR3 sequence (DNA): TGCGCCAGCAGCCAAGATCCCGGGGGGGTCGGGGTTAACTATGGCTACACCTTC. Protein product: CASSQDPGGVGVNYGYTF.

The CDR3 region has the DNA TGTGCCAGCAGCTCCGGGACAGGGGATGCTTTCTTT. Translation: CASSSGTGDAFF. This chain joins TRBV7-9 and TRBJ1-1, with 10 bases identical to TRBD1. Unmatched junction bases numbered 4, after V lost 4 bases and J lost 11 bases. This CDR3 has 12 amino acids. CDR1 is SEHNR, CDR2 FQNEAQ, per germline (reference sequence).

The chain carries TRBV7-2 and TRBJ2-5; the D is unclear. This CDR3 contains 14 residues. Germline V gene lookup returns CDR1 SGHTA and CDR2 FQGNSA. The ends were cut back, 2 bases at V and 4 bases at J, with 11 bases in the middle. CDR3 in amino acids: CASSLPVHRETQYF. The CDR3 nucleotides are TGTGCCAGCAGCTTACCCGTACACAGAGAGACCCAGTACTTC. Drawing the rest from reference TRBV7-2 and TRBJ2-5, the complete variable domain is GAGVSQSPSNKVTEKGKDVELRCDPISGHTALYWYRQSLGQGLEFLIYFQGNSAPDKSGLPSDRFSAERTGGSVSTLTIQRTQQEDSAVYLCASSLPVHRETQYFGPGTRLLVL.

A single count supports this clone. The chain carries TRBV30 and TRBJ1-1; D is ambiguous. Trimming left V 4 bases short and J 1 base short, with 16 bases between. The CDR3 consists of 15 residues. Germline V gene lookup returns CDR1 GTSNPN and CDR2 SVGIG (reference sequence). CDR3 residues: CAWIIHFEGNTEAFF. In DNA, the CDR3 is TGTGCCTGGATCATCCATTTTGAGGGGAACACTGAAGCTTTCTTT. The whole variable domain, filled in from reference TRBV30 and TRBJ1-1, reads SQTIHQWPATLVQPVGSPLSLECTVEGTSNPNLYWYRQAAGRGLQLLFYSVGIGQISSEVPQNLSASRPQDRQFILSSKKLLLSDSGFYLCAWIIHFEGNTEAFFGQGTRLTVV.

V is TRBV19 and J is TRBJ2-7; D may be TRBD2 (5 bases). The germline CDR1 and CDR2 sequences are LNHDA and SQIVND (reference sequence). This CDR3 comprises 13 residues. Trimming cost V 3 bases and J 3 bases, with 9 bases left between them. CDR3: CASSIGSGYEQYF. Here the CDR3 DNA reads TGTGCCAGTAGTATTGGCAGCGGCTACGAGCAGTACTTC.

In this sample, this clone turned up a few times. The rearrangement joins TRBV12-5 to TRBJ2-7; possible D gene TRBD1, 6 bases. Trimming left V 6 bases short and J 2 bases short, with 11 bases between. The length of the CDR3 is 13 residues. CDR1 is LGHNT and CDR2 is FRNRAP in the germline V gene. In DNA, the CDR3 is TGTGCTAGTGGCGGGACACCGACCTACGAGCAGTACTTC. Translation gives CASGGTPTYEQYF. Based on the CDR3 plus reference TRBV12-5 and TRBJ2-7, the full variable domain is DARVTQTPRHKVTEMGQEVTMRCQPILGHNTVFWYRQTMMQGLELLAYFRNRAPLDDSGMPKDRFSAEMPDATLATLKIQPSEPRDSAVYFCASGGTPTYEQYFGPGTRLTVT.

Notes on this clone: Additional DNA sequences in this sample encode the identical CDR3. The chain is built from TRBV28 and TRBJ2-7, with D possibly TRBD2 on 5 matching bases. Germline-derived CDR1 and CDR2 are MDHEN and SYDVKM. The CDR3 loop spans 12 amino acids. Deletions cut 5 bases from V and 4 bases from J, with 9 bases between. The DNA for the CDR3 is TGTGCCAGCAGTCTATCGGGGTACGAGCAGTACTTC. Translated: CASSLSGYEQYF.

The J gene is TRBJ1-1, the V gene TRBV11-2, with 8 bases lining up with TRBD1. This CDR3 is 14 amino acids long. Germline V lookup: CDR1 SGHAT, CDR2 FQNNGV. The V and J ends lost 1 base and 4 bases, in that order; junction bases with no gene match: 2. CDR3 in amino acids: CASSLVTGGTEAFF. The DNA of the CDR3 is TGTGCCAGCAGCTTAGTAACAGGGGGCACTGAAGCTTTCTTT.

CDR3 sequence: CASRPFGVQGRENIQYF. The CDR3 nucleotides read TGTGCCAGCAGACCCTTTGGGGTACAGGGTAGGGAAAACATTCAGTACTTC. The chain couples TRBV28 to TRBJ2-4; possibly TRBD1 for D (6 bases). V lost 6 bases and J 5 bases, leaving 23 bases between the germline ends. This CDR3 contains 17 residues. Germline V gene sequence: CDR1 MDHEN, CDR2 SYDVKM.

The genes are TRBV18 and TRBJ2-5; tentatively, D is TRBD2 (5 bases). Trimming stripped 0 bases from V and 7 bases from J, with 15 bases between. The CDR3 runs to 15 residues. Germline-derived CDR1 and CDR2 are KGHSH and LQKENI. CDR3: CASSPPSRGGGTQYF. CDR3 DNA: TGTGCCAGCTCACCACCGTCCCGCGGAGGTGGGACCCAGTACTTC.

V usage is TRBV30 and J usage is TRBJ1-3; the D gene is possibly TRBD1 (6 bases). Germline V gene data show CDR1 as GTSNPN and CDR2 as SVGIG (reference sequence). The germline V and J ends were trimmed by 4 bases and 3 bases, with 10 bases remaining between them. The CDR3 contains 13 residues. The CDR3 is CAWTRGLGNTIYF. In DNA form, the CDR3 reads TGTGCCTGGACCAGGGGCCTTGGAAACACCATATATTTT.

CDR3: CASSESWTGKYEQYF. CDR3 sequence (DNA): TGTGCCAGCAGTGAATCCTGGACAGGAAAATACGAGCAGTACTTC. The genes are TRBV2 and TRBJ2-7; 7 nucleotides line up with TRBD1. Germline V gene data show CDR1 as SNHLY and CDR2 as FYNNEI. The V gene end was trimmed by 2 bases and the J gene end by 4 bases; junction bases not matched to a gene: 8. The CDR3 sequence is 15 residues long.

The count of this clone is one. One junction end disagrees with the germline gene, perhaps due to a read error. The chain combines TRBV7-7 with TRBJ1-1; no clear D gene. Germline V gene sequence: CDR1 SSHAT, CDR2 FNYEAQ (reference sequence). The CDR3 loop spans 13 amino acids. The CDR3: CASSYRLNTEAFF. The CDR3 bases are TGTGCTAGCAGCTATCGTTTAAACACTGAAGCTTTCTTT.

V is TRBV28 and J is TRBJ1-1, with a weak D call TRBD1 (5 bases). This CDR3 is 15 amino acids long. Germline assignment: CDR1 MDHEN and CDR2 SYDVKM. Trimming removed 7 bases from V and 0 bases from J, with 15 bases in between. CDR3 loop: CASKPGGVLNTEAFF. Here the CDR3 DNA reads TGTGCCAGCAAGCCGGGGGGAGTTTTGAACACTGAAGCTTTCTTT.

V is TRBV30 and J is TRBJ2-7, with 15 bases lining up with TRBD2. This CDR3 has 19 residues. V dropped 2 bases and J dropped 0; count of bases not matched to a gene: 11. Germline V gene data show CDR1 as GTSNPN and CDR2 as SVGIG (reference sequence). The CDR3 here is CAWSPLSGTSGRPSYEQYF. The CDR3 DNA is TGTGCCTGGAGTCCTCTCAGCGGGACTAGCGGGAGGCCCTCCTACGAGCAGTACTTC.

The chain employs TRBV7-9 and TRBJ1-1; perhaps TRBD1 as D (6 bases). Germline lookup yields CDR1 SEHNR and CDR2 FQNEAQ (reference sequence). The CDR3 contains 14 residues. The V end was cut by 5 bases, the J end by 4 bases, with 14 bases between. The CDR3 sequence: CASSQFGGTTEAFF. The CDR3 region has the DNA TGTGCCAGCAGCCAGTTTGGGGGCACCACTGAAGCTTTCTTT.

The chain employs TRBV27 and TRBJ1-2; 11 bases fit TRBD1. Germline trimming cut 8 bases from V and 2 bases from J; bases unmatched to any gene: 10. Germline CDR1 and CDR2: MNHEY and SMNVEV (reference sequence). This CDR3 has 16 residues. CDR3 amino acids: CASGTGTGGANYGYTF. In DNA form, the CDR3 reads TGTGCCAGCGGAACCGGGACAGGGGGGGCGAACTATGGCTACACCTTC.